This T cell receptor beta chain stems from a study of T-cell reconstitution after alpha-beta-depleted transplantation in children. Study results and limitations: As was reported, about two months after transplant, alpha-beta T cells came from several hundred expanded graft clones.

About this clonotype: Its antigen is not identified.

Preparation of the TCRbeta library used unique molecular identifiers. TCRdb recomputed calls from the PCR reads with MiXCR, one row per CDR3 protein. The sample records fewer than 1 million distinct CDR3 sequences, around 17% being singletons. The source is a male patient between 10 and 17 years old who had a stem cell transplant for acute lymphoblastic leukemia, so the T cells may come from the graft donor. The source material was PBMCs, mostly from graft donor cells, sampled 360 days after TCRalphabeta/CD19-depleted stem cell transplant.

The CDR3, as DNA: TGTGCCAGCCTCTCGTTAGGGCAGGGGTTTCACACCGGGGAGCTGTTTTTT. It yields the protein CASLSLGQGFHTGELFF. The V and J genes are TRBV28 and TRBJ2-2, with D tentatively TRBD1 (6 bases). V was shortened by 8 bases and J by 3 bases, with 22 bases between the two germline ends. CDR1 MDHEN and CDR2 SYDVKM come from the germline V gene. CDR3 length equals 17 residues.